The sequence of this TCR beta chain was determined in a study of cytomegalovirus exposure and HLA in healthy donors. Use of 60 Vbeta and 13 Jbeta primers characterized the PCR. TCRdb's copy holds only in-frame clones and misses some; the assay was immunoSEQ multiplex PCR. The sample holds 150,000 to 200,000 clones; roughly 73% are singletons and the top ten take 1.3% to 1.5%. Germline CDR1 is SGHDT and CDR2 is YYEEEE. After removal of 4 bases from V and 12 bases from J, the junction contained 8 bases not matched to a gene. There are 13 residues in the CDR3. V usage is TRBV5-6 and J usage is TRBJ2-1, with 9 bases lining up with TRBD1. The source material was PBMCs. This clonotype was sampled from a woman in her 30s in good health and CMV-seronegative. CDR3 protein: CASSRTGAPAQFF. DNA for the CDR3: TGTGCCAGCAGCCGGACAGGGGCCCCAGCGCAGTTCTTC. Based on the CDR3 plus reference TRBV5-6 and TRBJ2-1, the full variable domain is DAGVTQSPTHLIKTRGQQVTLRCSPKSGHDTVSWYQQALGQGPQFIFQYYEEEERQRGNFPDRFSGHQFPNYSSELNVNALLLGDSALYLCASSRTGAPAQFFGPGTRLTVL.